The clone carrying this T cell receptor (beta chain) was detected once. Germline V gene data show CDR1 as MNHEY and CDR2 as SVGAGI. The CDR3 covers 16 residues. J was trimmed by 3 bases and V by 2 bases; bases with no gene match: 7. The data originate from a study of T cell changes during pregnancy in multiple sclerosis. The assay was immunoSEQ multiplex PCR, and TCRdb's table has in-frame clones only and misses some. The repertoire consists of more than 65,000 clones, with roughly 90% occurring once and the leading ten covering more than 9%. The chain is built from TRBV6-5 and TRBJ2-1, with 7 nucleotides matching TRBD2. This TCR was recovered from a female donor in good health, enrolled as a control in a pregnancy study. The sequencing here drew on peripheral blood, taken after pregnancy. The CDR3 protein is CASSYRSRTSYNEQFF. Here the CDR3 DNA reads TGTGCCAGCAGTTACCGTTCCAGGACTAGCTACAATGAGCAGTTCTTC.